These T cell receptor beta chains were read from a single sample in a study of CD8 T cells in Susac syndrome. Using its own MiXCR run on the immunoSEQ multiplex PCR reads, TCRdb lists one record per CDR3 protein. The repertoire holds some 150,000 distinct CDR3 sequences, with more than 85% as singletons. Sequencing was performed on CD4+ T cells from PBMCs. These receptors were taken from a human donor with Susac syndrome. CDR3s include the opening cysteine and the closing phenylalanine or tryptophan. D genes are given only for firm matches. Part of the rows lack a size; the others show once, few, many or a class for expanded clones.

CDR3 DNA | CDR3 protein | clone size | J gene | D gene | V gene
TGCAGCGTCGGACAGGGCAATCAAGAGACCCAGTACTTC | CSVGQGNQETQYF | - | TRBJ2-5 | TRBD1 | TRBV29-1
TGTGCCAGCAGTGAAGAACAGGGTTCACCCCTCCACTTT | CASSEEQGSPLHF | - | TRBJ1-6 | - | TRBV2
TGCAGTGCTAGGTTAGCGGGACACCGCACCGGGGAGCTGTTTTTT | CSARLAGHRTGELFF | - | TRBJ2-2 | TRBD2 | TRBV20-1
TGCAGCGTCGTGCCGGGACAGGGACGGTATGGCTACACCTTC | CSVVPGQGRYGYTF | once | TRBJ1-2 | TRBD1 | TRBV29-1
TGTGCCAGCAGCCAAGTCGCCATCGTCCAGCAGTACTTC | CASSQVAIVQQYF | - | TRBJ2-7 | - | TRBV14
TGCAGTGCTAGAGAGACAATTAAACCGGGACATCCGATAGACATTCCTATCCACTTT | CSARETIKPGHPIDIPIHF | - | TRBJ1-6 | - | TRBV20-1
TGCAGCGGTCGTGAGGCGACTGAAGCTTTCTTT | CSGREATEAFF | - | TRBJ1-1 | - | TRBV29-1
TGTGCCACCAGCATACCCCTAGGGGCTCCGGAGACCCAGTACTTC | CATSIPLGAPETQYF | - | TRBJ2-5 | - | TRBV15
TGTGCCAGCAGCTTGACGTCTAGCGGGAGGGCCAATGAGCAGTTCTTC | CASSLTSSGRANEQFF | - | TRBJ2-1 | TRBD2 | TRBV28
TGCAGCGTGGCAGGGGGCTCCTTAGTGGGCACTGAAGCTTTCTTT | CSVAGGSLVGTEAFF | - | TRBJ1-1 | TRBD1 | TRBV29-1
TGCAGCGTTGCGGACCAGGGAAGAACTGAAGCTTTCTTT | CSVADQGRTEAFF | - | TRBJ1-1 | - | TRBV29-1
TGCAGTGCGCCGAGGGGGAACACTGAAGCTTTCTTT | CSAPRGNTEAFF | - | TRBJ1-1 | - | TRBV20-1
TGCAGCGTCAACCTTAAGGGGATGGATACGCAGTATTTT | CSVNLKGMDTQYF | - | TRBJ2-3 | - | TRBV29-1
TGTGCCACCAGCAGAGGAACAAGCTTGGCAGGGGGCAAAGAAGCTTTCTTT | CATSRGTSLAGGKEAFF | - | TRBJ1-1 | TRBD1 | TRBV15